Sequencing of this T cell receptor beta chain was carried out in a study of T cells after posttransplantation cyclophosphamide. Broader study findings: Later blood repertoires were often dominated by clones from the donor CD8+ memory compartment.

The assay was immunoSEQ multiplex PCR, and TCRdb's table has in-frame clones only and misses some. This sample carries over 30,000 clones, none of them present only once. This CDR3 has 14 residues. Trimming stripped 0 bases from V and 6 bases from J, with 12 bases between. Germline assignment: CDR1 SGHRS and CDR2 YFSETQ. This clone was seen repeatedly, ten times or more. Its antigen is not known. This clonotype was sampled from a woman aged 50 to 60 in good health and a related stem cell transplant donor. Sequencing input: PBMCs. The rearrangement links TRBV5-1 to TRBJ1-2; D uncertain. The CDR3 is CASSLVRSGDGYTF. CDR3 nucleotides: TGCGCCAGCAGCTTGGTCCGGAGCGGGGATGGCTACACCTTC.